Given below is one T cell receptor beta chain in context. What it binds is not known. These data originate in a study of T cell responses to AZD1222 COVID-19 vaccine. The study's findings and limits: The study reported that nearly half of spike-specific TCRs target unmutated variant regions. Repertoire sampling occurred only after the peak T cell response. Baseline serology detected seropositivity in only six AZD1222 recipients.

V was cut by 2 bases and J by 1 base, with 9 bases left in between. The germline V gene encodes CDR1 SGHNT and CDR2 YYREEE (reference sequence). The CDR3 covers 14 residues. Second-dose groups at about 4 or about 12 weeks were pooled. Produced via immunoSEQ multiplex PCR; TCRdb's table is partial and in-frame only. The profile shows tens of thousands of clones, around 89% of them singletons. The TCR was taken from an adult who received the AZD1222 COVID-19 vaccine. V gene TRBV5-4 combines with J gene TRBJ1-2; TRBD1 is a possible D gene (6 bases). Material: peripheral blood, obtained 28 days after the second AZD1222 dose. The CDR3 sequence is CASSFGGRNYGYTF. Written as DNA, the CDR3 is TGTGCCAGCAGCTTCGGGGGGCGTAACTATGGCTACACCTTC.